This TCR beta chain came from a study of early T cells in non-severe SARS-CoV-2 infection. Across the whole study: Chains stayed unpaired after sequencing of bulk RNA from unsorted whole blood.

Study results and caveats: Missing private and CD4 specificities, VDJdb matching favored anti-spike CD8 responses.

This clonotype turned up a few times. Its antigen is still unknown. In germline, CDR1 is SGHRS, CDR2 YFSETQ. V lost 3 bases to trimming and J lost 1 base, with 11 bases between them. The CDR3 length is 15 residues. Individual cDNA molecules were tagged with unique molecular identifiers. MiXCR was run by TCRdb on the 5' RACE reads, yielding one entry per CDR3 protein. Of around 70,000 distinct CDR3 sequences listed, approximately 10% are singletons. The rearrangement uses TRBV5-1 and TRBJ2-1; possibly TRBD2 for D (5 bases). Sequencing input: whole blood. This sequence originates from an adult who was a healthcare worker with PCR-confirmed SARS-CoV-2 infection or an uninfected control (not recorded which). As DNA, the CDR3 is TGCGCCAGCAGCTGGACGGGGAGTTCCTACAATGAGCAGTTCTTC. This codes for CASSWTGSSYNEQFF.